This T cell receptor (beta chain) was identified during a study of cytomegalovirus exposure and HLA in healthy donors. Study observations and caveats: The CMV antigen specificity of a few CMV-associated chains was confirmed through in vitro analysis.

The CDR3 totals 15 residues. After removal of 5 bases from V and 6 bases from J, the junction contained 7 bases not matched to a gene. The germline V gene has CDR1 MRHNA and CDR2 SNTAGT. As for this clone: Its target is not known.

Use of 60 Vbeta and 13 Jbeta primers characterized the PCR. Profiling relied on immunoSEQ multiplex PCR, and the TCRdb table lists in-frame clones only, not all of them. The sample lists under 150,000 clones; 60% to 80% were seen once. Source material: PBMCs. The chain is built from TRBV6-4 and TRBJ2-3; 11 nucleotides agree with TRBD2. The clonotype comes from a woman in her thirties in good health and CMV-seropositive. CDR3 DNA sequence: TGTGCCAGCAGTCCTACGACTAGCGGGACTGATACGCAGTATTTT. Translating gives CASSPTTSGTDTQYF.